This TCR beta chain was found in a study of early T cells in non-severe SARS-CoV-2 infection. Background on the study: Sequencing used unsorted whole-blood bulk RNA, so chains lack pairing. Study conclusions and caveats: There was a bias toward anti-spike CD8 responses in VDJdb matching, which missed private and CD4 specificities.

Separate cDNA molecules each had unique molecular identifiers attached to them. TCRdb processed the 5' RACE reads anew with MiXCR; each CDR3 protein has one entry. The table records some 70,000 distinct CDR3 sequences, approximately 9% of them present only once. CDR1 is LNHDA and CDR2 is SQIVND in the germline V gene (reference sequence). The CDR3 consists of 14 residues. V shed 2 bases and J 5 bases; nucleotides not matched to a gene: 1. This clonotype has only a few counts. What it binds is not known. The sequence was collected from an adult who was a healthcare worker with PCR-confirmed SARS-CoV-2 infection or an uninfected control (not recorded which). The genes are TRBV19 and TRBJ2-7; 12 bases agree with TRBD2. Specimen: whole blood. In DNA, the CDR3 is TGTGCCAGTAGTATACGACTAGCGGGAGACGAGCAGTACTTC. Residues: CASSIRLAGDEQYF.